A selection of T cell receptor beta chains follows, all from one sample in a study of identical twins. TCRdb re-called the 5' RACE reads through MiXCR, storing one row per CDR3 protein. Of 500,000 to 700,000 distinct CDR3 sequences listed, roughly 7.2% are singletons. These same data were also listed under a study on yellow fever vaccine responses in identical twins.

Sequences were obtained from PBMCs. These receptors came from a woman under 30 in good health. CDR3s include the opening cysteine and the closing phenylalanine or tryptophan. D genes are given only for firm matches. Only part of the rows carry a size: once, few, many, or a class if the clone is expanded.

d_call,j_call,cdr3_length,clone_size,v_call,cdr3_aa,cdr3_nt
TRBD2,TRBJ2-5,15,.,TRBV12-3/TRBV12-4,CASRATSGSWETQYF,TGTGCCAGCAGAGCGACTAGCGGGAGTTGGGAGACCCAGTACTTC
.,TRBJ2-1,16,few,TRBV7-8,CASSAGTRSSYNEQFF,TGTGCCAGCAGCGCAGGGACGAGGAGCTCCTACAATGAGCAGTTCTTC
TRBD2,TRBJ2-4,17,few,TRBV6-2/TRBV6-3,CASSPPLAGRTKNIQYF,TGTGCCAGCAGTCCTCCACTAGCGGGGAGGACCAAAAACATTCAGTACTTC
TRBD2,TRBJ2-1,15,.,TRBV20-1,CSARVAGEVSREQFF,TGCAGTGCTAGAGTTGCGGGGGAAGTTTCACGGGAGCAGTTCTTC
.,TRBJ2-1,13,many,TRBV6-1,CASRMTDYNEQFF,TGTGCCAGCAGAATGACAGACTACAATGAGCAGTTCTTC
.,TRBJ2-7,14,.,TRBV9,CASSVEGGTYEQYF,TGTGCCAGCAGCGTAGAAGGAGGGACCTACGAGCAGTACTTC
.,TRBJ2-7,14,few,TRBV20-1,CSAEAGTNPYEQYF,TGCAGTGCCGAAGCCGGGACCAACCCCTACGAGCAGTACTTC
.,TRBJ1-1,14,few,TRBV28,CASSSPGLTSEAFF,TGTGCCAGCAGTTCACCGGGGCTAACGAGTGAAGCTTTCTTT
.,TRBJ1-2,9,many,TRBV29-1,CSVDHGYTF,TGCAGCGTTGACCATGGCTACACCTTC
.,TRBJ1-1,11,.,TRBV6-5,CASSYSKRSFF,TGTGCCAGCAGTTACTCGAAAAGGTCTTTCTTT
.,TRBJ1-4,17,many,TRBV4-2,CASSQDGTLTTNEKLFF,TGTGCCAGCAGCCAAGATGGAACACTTACAACTAATGAAAAACTGTTTTTT
.,TRBJ2-1,14,.,TRBV12-3/TRBV12-4,CASSPAPSRDEQFF,TGTGCCAGCAGTCCAGCGCCTAGTCGGGATGAGCAGTTCTTC
.,TRBJ1-5,13,few,TRBV2,CASSGTEIQPQHF,TGTGCCAGCAGTGGGACGGAAATTCAGCCCCAGCATTTT
TRBD2,TRBJ2-5,14,few,TRBV3-1,CASSQREGQETQYF,TGTGCCAGCAGCCAACGGGAGGGCCAAGAGACCCAGTACTTC